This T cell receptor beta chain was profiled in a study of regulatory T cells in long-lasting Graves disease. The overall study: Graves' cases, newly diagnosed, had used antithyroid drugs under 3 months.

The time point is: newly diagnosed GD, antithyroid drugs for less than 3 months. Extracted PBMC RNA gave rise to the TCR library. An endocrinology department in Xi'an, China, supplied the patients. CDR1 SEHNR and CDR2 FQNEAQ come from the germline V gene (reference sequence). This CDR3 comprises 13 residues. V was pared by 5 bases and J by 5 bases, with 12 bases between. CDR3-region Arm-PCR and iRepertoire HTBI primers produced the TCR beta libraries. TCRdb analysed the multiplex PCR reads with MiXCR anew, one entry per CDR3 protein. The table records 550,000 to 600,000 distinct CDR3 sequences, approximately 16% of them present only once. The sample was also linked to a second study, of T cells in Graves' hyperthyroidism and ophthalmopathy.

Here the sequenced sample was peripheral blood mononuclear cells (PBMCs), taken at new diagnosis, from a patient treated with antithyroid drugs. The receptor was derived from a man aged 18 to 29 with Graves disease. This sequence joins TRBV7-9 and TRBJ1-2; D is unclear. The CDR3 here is CASSASEGYGYTF. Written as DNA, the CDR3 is TGTGCCAGCAGCGCCTCAGAAGGGTATGGCTACACCTTC.